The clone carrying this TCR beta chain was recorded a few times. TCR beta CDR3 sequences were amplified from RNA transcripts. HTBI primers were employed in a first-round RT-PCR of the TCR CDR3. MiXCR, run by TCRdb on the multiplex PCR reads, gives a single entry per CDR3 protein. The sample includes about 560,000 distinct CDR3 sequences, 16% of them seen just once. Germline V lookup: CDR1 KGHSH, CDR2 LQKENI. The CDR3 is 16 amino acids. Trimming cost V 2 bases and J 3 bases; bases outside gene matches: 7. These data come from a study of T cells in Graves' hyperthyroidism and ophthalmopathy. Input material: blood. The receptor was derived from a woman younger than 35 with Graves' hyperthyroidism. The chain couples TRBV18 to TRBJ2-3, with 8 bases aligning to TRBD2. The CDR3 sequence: CASSPGLADRTDTQYF. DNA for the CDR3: TGTGCCAGCTCACCAGGACTAGCAGATAGGACAGATACGCAGTATTTT.